A single sample is the source of the 5 T cell receptor beta chains below, sequenced in a study of T cell repertoires in cytomegalovirus infection. TCRdb re-analysed the reads in MiXCR, keeping a single row per CDR3 protein. The profile covers fewer than 1,000,000 distinct CDR3 sequences, with around 29% appearing a single time and about 14% taken by the ten largest. Their specific antigens are unknown. The sequencing used cultured CD8+ T cells from PBMCs, collected from culture after CMV antigen stimulation. Source of these receptors: a human donor in good health (CMV status not recorded). Some clones in this sample may be carry-over from other donors' samples.

This sequence joins TRBV6-2 or TRBV6-3 and TRBJ2-7, with TRBD2 matching 9 bases. CDR1 MNHEY and CDR2 SVGEGT come from the germline V gene. The length of the CDR3 is 17 residues. The CDR3 bases are TGTGCCAGTAGTTACCTGATGGCGGGGGGGTACTCCTACGAGCAGTACGTC. Protein product: CASSYLMAGGYSYEQYV.

V and J are TRBV6-2 or TRBV6-3 and TRBJ2-7; D gene ambiguous. Germline assignment: CDR1 MNHEY and CDR2 SVGEGT. Trimming removed 0 bases from V and 3 bases from J, with 15 bases in between. The CDR3 covers 16 residues. For the CDR3, the DNA is TGTGCCAGCAGTTACTCGATGCGGTTGGGCTTCTACGAGCAGTACGTC. The encoded protein is CASSYSMRLGFYEQYV.

The chain employs TRBV7-9 and TRBJ2-3, with 11 bases fitting TRBD2. J was trimmed by 0 bases and V by 7 bases; bases with no gene match: 3. CDR3 length: 15 residues. Germline CDR1 and CDR2: SEHNR and FQNEAQ (reference sequence). The CDR3 region has the DNA TGTGCCAGCAACATAGCGGGGGGGAGCACAGATACGCAGTATTTT. It encodes CASNIAGGSTDTQYF.

V is TRBV6-6 and J is TRBJ2-6, with D perhaps matching TRBD1 (6 bases). Trimming removed 2 bases from V and 2 bases from J, with 13 bases in between. Per germline, CDR1 MNHNY and CDR2 SVGAGI (reference sequence). The CDR3 is made up of 17 amino acids. CDR3 in amino acids: CASSYLQGTTGANVLTF. DNA for the CDR3: TGTGCCAGCAGTTACCTACAGGGCACGACTGGGGCCAACGTCCTGACTTTC.

In this sample, this clonotype turned up many times. J is TRBJ1-2 and V is TRBV5-1, with D unresolved. The CDR3 is made up of 13 amino acids. Per germline, CDR1 SGHRS and CDR2 YFSETQ. Trimming removed 0 bases at V and 5 bases at J, with 8 bases between. The CDR3 region has the DNA TGCGCCAGCAGCTTGGGGGCCTCATATGGCTACACCTTC. It specifies CASSLGASYGYTF.